The 18 T cell receptor beta chains given below trace back to one sample, sequenced in a study. MiXCR, applied by TCRdb to the 5' RACE reads, yields one record per CDR3 protein. In the table there are approximately 5,300 distinct CDR3 sequences, approximately 31% of which are singletons. The sample consisted of memory CD4+ T cells sorted from a lymph node. The subset: memory CD4+ T cells, CD4+CD45RO+CD25-. These receptors all stem from a female donor with breast cancer.

For this clonotype: A much more abundant neighbour one base away suggests this may be a read error. This chain connects TRBV7-9 to TRBJ2-5, with 7 bases identical to TRBD2. CDR1 is SEHNR and CDR2 is FQNEAQ in the germline V gene (reference sequence). CDR3 length: 14 residues. In DNA form, the CDR3 reads TGTGCCTGCAGCTTAGGCGGGGGAATCGAGACCCAGTACTTC. It translates to CACSLGGGIETQYF.

This sequence joins TRBV6-6 and TRBJ2-1, with TRBD2 matching over 13 bases. The V segment lost 4 bases and the J segment 2 bases; nucleotides outside the gene matches: 11. The germline V gene has CDR1 MNHNY and CDR2 SVGAGI (reference sequence). This CDR3 is 19 amino acids long. The CDR3 DNA follows: TGTGCCAGCAGTTCGGGACTAGCGGGGCGTTTAAGTACCTACAATGAGCAGTTCTTC. Its translation: CASSSGLAGRLSTYNEQFF.

CDR3 protein: CASSLVGRGQGYGYTF. CDR3 in DNA: TGTGCCAGCAGCTTAGTGGGCAGGGGGCAAGGATATGGCTACACCTTC. The chain combines TRBV7-2 with TRBJ1-2; 8 positions agree with TRBD1. V was clipped by 1 base and J by 5 bases; unmatched bases: 9. The CDR3 loop spans 16 amino acids. CDR1 and CDR2 from the germline V gene are SGHTA and FQGNSA.

About this clonotype: A single base separates this from a much larger clone, so it may be a read error. Likely a read error: the CDR3 ends without its conserved phenylalanine or tryptophan. The rearrangement uses TRBV5-1 and TRBJ1-5; 11 bases map to TRBD1. V was pared by 3 bases and J by 4 bases, with 6 bases of the junction left unmatched. CDR1 and CDR2 from the germline V gene are SGHRS and YFSETQ. There are 16 residues in the CDR3. CDR3 sequence: CASSWGDRGLNQPQHL. In nucleotides, the CDR3 is TGCGCCAGCAGCTGGGGGGACAGGGGGTTGAATCAGCCCCAGCATCTT.

With respect to this clonotype: The junction and the germline gene differ at one end; a read error may be behind it. V and J are TRBV7-2 and TRBJ2-1; 10 nucleotides match TRBD2. CDR1 is SGHTA, CDR2 FQGNSA, per germline. This CDR3 region has 15 residues. CDR3 nucleotides: TGTGCCAGCAGCCTAGCGGGAGAGGTTTCTAAAGAGCAGTTCTTC. It specifies CASSLAGEVSKEQFF.

V usage is TRBV11-2 and J usage is TRBJ2-1; D not resolved. Trimming pared 1 base from V and 3 bases from J, leaving 16 bases between. Per the germline V gene, CDR1 is SGHAT and CDR2 is FQNNGV. This CDR3 has 17 residues. The CDR3 is CASSLVGINPVYNEQFF. The CDR3 DNA reads TGTGCCAGCAGCTTAGTTGGTATCAACCCCGTCTACAATGAGCAGTTCTTC.

By share of the sample, this clonotype is medium-sized (0.01 to 0.1%). The chain links TRBV4-1 to TRBJ2-3; D unclear. V was cut by 1 base and J by 2 bases, with 10 bases left in between. Germline CDR1 MGHRA, CDR2 YSYEKL. This CDR3 is built from 15 residues. The DNA for the CDR3 is TGCGCCAGCAGCCAAGTCTGGCAATCCACAGATACGCAGTATTTT. It codes for CASSQVWQSTDTQYF.

This clonotype was recorded only once. A much more abundant neighbour one base away suggests this may be a read error. The chain recombines TRBV18 with TRBJ1-2; no clear D. The CDR3 spans 15 residues. CDR1 KGHSH and CDR2 LQKENI come from the germline V gene. CDR3 sequence: CASSPPLRQPYDYTF. CDR3 nucleotide sequence: TGTGCCAGCTCACCACCGCTTCGTCAGCCCTATGACTACACCTTC.

The gene calls are TRBV27 and TRBJ2-7, with D perhaps matching TRBD2 (5 bases). CDR1 is MNHEY and CDR2 is SMNVEV in the germline V gene (reference sequence). Trimming stripped 2 bases from V and 2 bases from J, with 7 bases between. The CDR3 contains 13 residues. The CDR3 coding sequence is TGTGCCAGCAGTTTAGGACTTACCTACGAGCAGTACTTC. It codes for CASSLGLTYEQYF.

The chain employs TRBV20-1 and TRBJ1-5; 11 nucleotides align to TRBD1. Germline V gene data show CDR1 as DFQATT and CDR2 as SNEGSKA (reference sequence). V lost 6 bases and J lost 9; bases outside the gene matches: 10. The CDR3 is made up of 14 amino acids. In DNA form, the CDR3 reads TGCAGTGCCCACAGGGGACAGGGGGGGAGGCCCCAGCATTTT. Encoded protein: CSAHRGQGGRPQHF.

This clonotype was found many times. The rearrangement joins TRBV27 to TRBJ2-2; D unclear. The CDR3 spans 13 residues. The ends were cut back, 7 bases at V and 0 bases at J, with 6 bases in the middle. Germline lookup yields CDR1 MNHEY and CDR2 SMNVEV (reference sequence). Written as DNA, the CDR3 is TGTGCCAGCACCCGACCGAACACCGGGGAGCTGTTTTTT. Its translation is CASTRPNTGELFF.

V is TRBV28 and J is TRBJ2-1; 10 nucleotides align to TRBD2. The CDR3 totals 14 residues. V trimming: 10 bases; J trimming: 4 bases; junction bases outside the gene matches: 7. Germline lookup yields CDR1 MDHEN and CDR2 SYDVKM. CDR3 region: CATTSGRAYNEQFF. The DNA for the CDR3 is TGTGCCACCACGAGCGGGAGGGCGTACAATGAGCAGTTCTTC.

The chain employs TRBV6-5 and TRBJ2-5, with D possibly being TRBD1 or TRBD2 (5 bases each). The germline V gene encodes CDR1 MNHEY and CDR2 SVGAGI. V shed 2 bases and J shed 4 bases, with 17 bases lying between them. This CDR3 is built from 16 residues. The CDR3 DNA is TGTGCCAGCAGTTACACGGGGACGGGGTACCTAGAGACCCAGTACTTC. Translated, it gives CASSYTGTGYLETQYF.

This clonotype was detected many times. The chain joins TRBV7-8 to TRBJ1-2, with 8 nucleotides matching TRBD1. Trimming at V came to 6 bases and at J to 7 bases, leaving 13 bases not matched to a gene. CDR1 and CDR2 (germline): SGHVS, FQNEAQ. The CDR3 totals 15 residues. This CDR3 is CASRPGRGQLVGYTF. CDR3 DNA: TGTGCCAGCAGACCCGGCAGGGGGCAATTGGTTGGCTACACCTTC.

This clonotype was seen a single time. The chain carries TRBV24-1 and TRBJ2-1, with a weak D call TRBD2 (6 bases). This CDR3 contains 14 residues. The V end was cut by 7 bases, the J end by 10 bases, with 19 bases between. Germline V CDR1 and CDR2: KGHDR, SFDVKD. The CDR3 bases are TGTGCCACCAGCGGGACTCCATCCTACAGCGAGCAGTTCTTC. It yields the protein CATSGTPSYSEQFF.

The chain recombines TRBV29-1 with TRBJ1-2; the D is unclear. Trimming pared 2 bases from V and 8 bases from J, leaving 12 bases between. Germline lookup yields CDR1 SQVTM and CDR2 ANQGSEA. The CDR3 sequence is 12 residues long. In DNA, the CDR3 is TGCAGCGTTGAAACCGGAAGAGGAGGCTACACCTTC. Its translation: CSVETGRGGYTF.

This clonotype was counted ten times or more. V is TRBV3-1 and J is TRBJ2-1; tentative D call: TRBD2 (6 bases). The CDR3 loop spans 15 amino acids. Trimming took off 5 bases at V and 4 bases at J, with 15 bases between the two ends. CDR1 LGHDT and CDR2 YNNKEL come from the germline V gene (reference sequence). CDR3 protein: CASSSRAGLYNEQFF. CDR3 bases: TGTGCCAGCAGCAGCAGGGCGGGATTATACAATGAGCAGTTCTTC.

The rearrangement joins TRBV7-2 to TRBJ1-2; a possible D gene is TRBD1 (6 bases). Germline values: CDR1 SGHTA, CDR2 FQGNSA. V was cut by 3 bases and J by 4 bases, with 12 bases left in between. The CDR3 is 14 amino acids. The CDR3, as DNA: TGTGCCAGCAGCTTCCGGGACAAGATCTATGGCTACACCTTC. Translating gives CASSFRDKIYGYTF.